These 12 T cell receptor beta chains were sequenced from one sample in a study of response to subunit inactivated influenza vaccine. Using its own MiXCR run on the RT-PCR reads, TCRdb lists one record per CDR3 protein. The table has 500,000 to 550,000 distinct CDR3 sequences, about 8% seen once. The input for sequencing was PBMCs from blood, taken around 25 months after vaccination. The receptors stem from a man aged 45 to 75 who received an inactivated influenza vaccine.

This clonotype was detected many times. The gene calls are TRBV7-9 and TRBJ2-1; TRBD2 matches 7 bases. Per germline, CDR1 SEHNR and CDR2 FQNEAQ (reference sequence). V lost 6 bases and J lost 1; bases outside the gene matches: 9. The CDR3 has 16 residues. The DNA for the CDR3 is TGTGCCAGCAGTTCCACTAGCGTTAGGTCCTACAATGAGCAGTTCTTC. The encoded protein is CASSSTSVRSYNEQFF.

V and J are TRBV28 and TRBJ1-2; D is perhaps TRBD1 (5 bases). Trimming removed 5 bases from V and 4 bases from J, with 14 bases in between. The length of the CDR3 is 14 residues. CDR1 and CDR2 (germline): MDHEN, SYDVKM. CDR3 nucleotides: TGTGCCAGCAGTGCGGGACCCTTGCGCTATGGCTACACCTTC. Translation: CASSAGPLRYGYTF.

This chain joins TRBV10-3 and TRBJ2-3; D may be TRBD2 (6 bases). The V end lost 6 bases, the J end lost 8 bases, and 18 bases lay between the germline ends. This CDR3 is built from 14 residues. Looked up from germline, CDR1 is ENHRY and CDR2 is SYGVKD. The chain's CDR3 is CAISADLAVGTQYF. In nucleotides, the CDR3 is TGTGCCATCAGCGCGGACTTAGCGGTGGGTACGCAGTATTTT.

The rearrangement joins TRBV12-3 or TRBV12-4 to TRBJ2-1, with D maybe TRBD2 (7 bases). The CDR3 sequence is 13 residues long. Trimming pared 3 bases from V and 16 bases from J, leaving 19 bases between. As DNA, the CDR3 is TGTGCCAGCAGTTTTAATGGAGGGGGGGCAGGATTCTTC. This gives the protein CASSFNGGGAGFF.

This rearrangement joins TRBV4-3 to TRBJ1-6; D is undetermined. The CDR3 has 17 residues. Germline assignment: CDR1 LGHNA and CDR2 YSLEER. V was shortened by 4 bases and J by 2 bases, with 15 bases between the two germline ends. The chain's CDR3 is CASSRKQGKTYNSPLHF. The CDR3 coding sequence is TGCGCCAGCAGCCGGAAACAAGGGAAAACCTATAATTCACCCCTCCACTTT.

This clonotype was seen many times. This chain uses TRBV6-2 or TRBV6-3 with TRBJ2-1; 12 bases line up with TRBD1. V shed 9 bases and J 9 bases; nucleotides not matched to a gene: 12. Germline CDR1 MNHEY, CDR2 SVGEGT. This CDR3 contains 15 residues. Written as DNA, the CDR3 is TGTGCCAGGAAAAACCGGGACAGGGGGCTTTTTGAGCAGTTCTTC. It encodes CARKNRDRGLFEQFF.

The chain uses TRBV7-6 and TRBJ2-3; TRBD1 is a possible D gene (6 bases). CDR1 is SGHVS, CDR2 FNYEAQ, per germline. The CDR3 is 13 amino acids. Between the trimmed V and J ends, which lost 6 bases and 6 bases, there was a span of 13 bases. In DNA, the CDR3 is TGTGCCAGCAGATCGGACAGTAGTGATACGCAGTATTTT. Translation gives CASRSDSSDTQYF.

This chain connects TRBV7-9 to TRBJ2-5; D is unclear. This CDR3 comprises 14 residues. The germline V gene encodes CDR1 SEHNR and CDR2 FQNEAQ (reference sequence). Trimming took 5 bases from V and 3 from J, leaving 13 bases between them. CDR3 sequence (DNA): TGTGCCAGCAGCCCTTCATCGGGCGAAGAGACCCAGTACTTC. It is translated as CASSPSSGEETQYF.

The gene calls are TRBV6-1 and TRBJ2-7; D may be TRBD2 (7 bases). CDR3 length: 15 amino acids. Trimming pared 1 base from V and 4 bases from J, leaving 14 bases between. From germline, CDR1 is MNHNS and CDR2 SASEGT. The CDR3 protein is CASSEGGLAVYEQYF. The CDR3 DNA follows: TGTGCCAGCAGTGAAGGGGGGCTAGCGGTATACGAGCAGTACTTC.

This chain connects TRBV28 to TRBJ1-2; perhaps TRBD1 as D (5 bases). Germline values: CDR1 MDHEN, CDR2 SYDVKM. V lost 5 bases to trimming and J lost 4 bases, with 26 bases between them. This CDR3 contains 18 residues. CDR3 sequence (DNA): TGTGCCAGCAGTCCTGCGGGGCCCCTCAGCTTTATCAGCTATGGCTACACCTTC. Protein sequence: CASSPAGPLSFISYGYTF.

This clonotype came up many times. V usage is TRBV7-2 and J usage is TRBJ1-5, with 9 bases aligning to TRBD1. The germline V gene encodes CDR1 SGHTA and CDR2 FQGNSA. The CDR3 sequence is 15 residues long. Trimming took 3 bases from V and 2 from J; bases not matched to a gene: 2. The CDR3 reads CASSLRTGGNQPQHF. The CDR3 DNA follows: TGTGCCAGCAGCTTGCGGACAGGGGGCAATCAGCCCCAGCATTTT.

This clonotype was detected many times. The J gene is TRBJ2-5, the V gene TRBV20-1; weak D call: TRBD1 (5 bases). This CDR3 is 12 amino acids long. Germline CDR1 DFQATT, CDR2 SNEGSKA (reference sequence). The V end lost 2 bases, the J end lost 5 bases, and 9 bases lay between the germline ends. In DNA, the CDR3 is TGCAGTGCTAGAAAGGGGCAGGAGACCCAGTACTTC. It yields the protein CSARKGQETQYF.